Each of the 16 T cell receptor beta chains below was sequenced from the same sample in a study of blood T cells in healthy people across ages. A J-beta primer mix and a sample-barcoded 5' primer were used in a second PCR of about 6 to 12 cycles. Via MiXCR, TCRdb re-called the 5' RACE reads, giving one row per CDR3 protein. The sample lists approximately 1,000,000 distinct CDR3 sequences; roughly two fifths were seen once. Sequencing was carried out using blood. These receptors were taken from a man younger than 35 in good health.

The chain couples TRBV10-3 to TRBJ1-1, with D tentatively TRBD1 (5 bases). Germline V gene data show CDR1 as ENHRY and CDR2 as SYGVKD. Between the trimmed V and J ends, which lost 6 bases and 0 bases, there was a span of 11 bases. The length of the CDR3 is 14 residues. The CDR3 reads CAIRTVNMNTEAFF. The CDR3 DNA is TGTGCCATCAGGACAGTAAATATGAACACTGAAGCTTTCTTT.

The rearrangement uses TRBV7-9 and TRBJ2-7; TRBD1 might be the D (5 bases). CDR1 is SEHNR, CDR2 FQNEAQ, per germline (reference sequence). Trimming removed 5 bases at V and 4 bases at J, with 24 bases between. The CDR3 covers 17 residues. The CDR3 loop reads CASSQPRRDWGRYEQYF. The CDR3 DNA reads TGTGCCAGCAGCCAACCTCGCAGGGATTGGGGCCGGTACGAGCAGTACTTC.

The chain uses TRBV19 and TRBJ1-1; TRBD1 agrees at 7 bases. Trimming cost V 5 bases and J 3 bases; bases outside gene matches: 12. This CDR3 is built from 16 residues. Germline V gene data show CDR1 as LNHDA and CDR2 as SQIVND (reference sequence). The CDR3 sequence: CASSLTTGRVDTEAFF. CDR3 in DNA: TGTGCCAGTAGTCTAACGACAGGGCGGGTGGACACTGAAGCTTTCTTT.

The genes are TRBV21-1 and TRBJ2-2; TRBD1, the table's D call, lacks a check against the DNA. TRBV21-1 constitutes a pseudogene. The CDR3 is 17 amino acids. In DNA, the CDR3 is TGTGCCAGCAGCAAAGAACCGGGACAGGGTAGCACCGGGGAGCTGTTTTTT. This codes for CASSKEPGQGSTGELFF.

CDR3 amino acids: CASSFSGQGNSPLHF. CDR3 bases: TGTGCCAGCAGCTTTTCTGGACAGGGGAATTCACCCCTCCACTTT. The V gene is TRBV5-4, the J gene TRBJ1-6, with TRBD1 matching 9 bases. V dropped 2 bases and J dropped 7; count of bases not matched to a gene: 4. This CDR3 has 15 residues. CDR1 is SGHNT and CDR2 is YYREEE in the germline V gene (reference sequence).

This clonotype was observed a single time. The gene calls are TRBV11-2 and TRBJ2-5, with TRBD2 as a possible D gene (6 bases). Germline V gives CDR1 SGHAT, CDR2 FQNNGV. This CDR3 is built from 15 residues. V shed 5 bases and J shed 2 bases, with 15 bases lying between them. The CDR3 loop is CASSVGVAGQETQYF. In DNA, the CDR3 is TGTGCCAGCAGCGTAGGAGTGGCGGGGCAAGAGACCCAGTACTTC.

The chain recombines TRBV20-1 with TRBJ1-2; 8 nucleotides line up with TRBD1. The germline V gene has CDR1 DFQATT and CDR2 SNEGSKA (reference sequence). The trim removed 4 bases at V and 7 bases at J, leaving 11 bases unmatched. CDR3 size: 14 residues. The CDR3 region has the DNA TGCAGTGCTACAACTCCGGGACAGGTCGGTGGCTACACCTTC. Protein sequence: CSATTPGQVGGYTF.

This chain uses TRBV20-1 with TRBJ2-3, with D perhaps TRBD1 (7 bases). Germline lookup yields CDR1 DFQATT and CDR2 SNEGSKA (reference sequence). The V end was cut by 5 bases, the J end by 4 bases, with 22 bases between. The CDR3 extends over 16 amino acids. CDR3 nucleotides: TGCAGTGCTCTCACCCCCCTGGAGGGGGCCGCAGATACGCAGTATTTT. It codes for CSALTPLEGAADTQYF.

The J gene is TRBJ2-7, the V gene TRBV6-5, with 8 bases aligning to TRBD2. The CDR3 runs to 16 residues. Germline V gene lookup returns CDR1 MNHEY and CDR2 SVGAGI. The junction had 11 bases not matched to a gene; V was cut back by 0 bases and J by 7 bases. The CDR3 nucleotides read TGTGCCAGCAGTTACTCTGGGGGGGCGGGAGGCAATGAGCAGTACTTC. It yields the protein CASSYSGGAGGNEQYF.

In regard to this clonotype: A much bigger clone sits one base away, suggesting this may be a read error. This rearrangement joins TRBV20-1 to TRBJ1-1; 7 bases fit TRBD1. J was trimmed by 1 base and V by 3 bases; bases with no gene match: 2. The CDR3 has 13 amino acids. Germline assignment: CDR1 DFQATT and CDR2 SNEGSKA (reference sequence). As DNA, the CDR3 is TGCAGTGCTAGTGACAGGGAGAACACTGAAGCTTTCTTT. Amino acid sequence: CSASDRENTEAFF.

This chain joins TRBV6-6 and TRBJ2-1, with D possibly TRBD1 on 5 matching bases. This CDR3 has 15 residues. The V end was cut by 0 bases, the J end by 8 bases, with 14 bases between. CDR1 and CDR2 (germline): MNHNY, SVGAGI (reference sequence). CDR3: CASSYSGRVGDEQFF. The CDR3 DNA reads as TGTGCCAGCAGTTACTCGGGCAGGGTGGGCGATGAGCAGTTCTTC.

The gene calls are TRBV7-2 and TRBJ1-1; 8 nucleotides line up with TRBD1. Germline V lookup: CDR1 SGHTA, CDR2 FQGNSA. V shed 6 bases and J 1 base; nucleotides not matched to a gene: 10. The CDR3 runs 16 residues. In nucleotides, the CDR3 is TGTGCCAGCAGTCTTGCAGGGGGCCCGTGGAACACTGAAGCTTTCTTT. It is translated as CASSLAGGPWNTEAFF.

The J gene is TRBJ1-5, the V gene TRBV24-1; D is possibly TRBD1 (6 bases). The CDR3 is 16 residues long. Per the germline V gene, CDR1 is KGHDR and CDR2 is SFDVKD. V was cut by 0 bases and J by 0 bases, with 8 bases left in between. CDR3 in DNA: TGTGCCACCAGTGATTTGACAGGGAGTAGCAATCAGCCCCAGCATTTT. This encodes CATSDLTGSSNQPQHF.

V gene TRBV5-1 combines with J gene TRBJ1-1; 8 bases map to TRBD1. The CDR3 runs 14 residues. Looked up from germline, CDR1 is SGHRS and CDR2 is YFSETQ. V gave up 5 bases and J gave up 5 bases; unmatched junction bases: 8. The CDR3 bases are TGCGCCAGCAGGGACACAGGGGGAAATACTGAAGCTTTCTTT. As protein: CASRDTGGNTEAFF.

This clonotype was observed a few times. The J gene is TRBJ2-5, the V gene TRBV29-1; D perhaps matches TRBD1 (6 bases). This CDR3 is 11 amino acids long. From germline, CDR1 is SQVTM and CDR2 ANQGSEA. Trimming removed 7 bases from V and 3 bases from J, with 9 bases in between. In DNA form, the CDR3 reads TGCAGCGCCAACAGGGAAGAGACCCAGTACTTC. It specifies CSANREETQYF.

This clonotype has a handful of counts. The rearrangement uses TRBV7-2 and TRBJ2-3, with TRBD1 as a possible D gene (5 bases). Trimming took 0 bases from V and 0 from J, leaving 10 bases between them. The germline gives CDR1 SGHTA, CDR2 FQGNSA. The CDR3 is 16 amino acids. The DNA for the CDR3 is TGTGCCAGCAGCTTAGCGGCAACAGGTAGCACAGATACGCAGTATTTT. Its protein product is CASSLAATGSTDTQYF.